This passage covers 15 T cell receptor beta chains from one sample sequenced in a study of T cell responses to AZD1222 COVID-19 vaccine (dated by TCRdb to the early 2020s). The intended sense of this specimen's time point label: about 28 days (+/-7) after the second vaccine dose. This specimen's treatment or condition label, interpreted: meningococcal conjugate vaccine given as trial control. The library was obtained by the immunoSEQ multiplex PCR assay. This is the immuneACCESS table as TCRdb keeps it, with only in-frame sequences that have V and J called. A part of the clones is gone; compared with another copy, unresolved V genes explain less than half, and the rest is unexplained. The sample includes 75,000 to 85,000 clones, with around three quarters observed a single time. The ten biggest clones cover approximately 30% of the sample. This sample comprised peripheral blood, obtained 28 days after the second dose of the MenACWY control vaccine. These receptors all come from an adult who received the MenACWY meningococcal vaccine as a control.

This clone was seen a few times. V usage is TRBV2 and J usage is TRBJ1-4; 7 bases are shared with TRBD1. J was trimmed by 4 bases and V by 6 bases; bases with no gene match: 14. Germline V lookup: CDR1 SNHLY, CDR2 FYNNEI. The CDR3 runs to 17 residues. The CDR3, as DNA: TGTGCCAGCAGGGGAAACCTACCGGGACAGCTTAATGAAAAACTGTTTTTT. Translated, it gives CASRGNLPGQLNEKLFF.

The chain couples TRBV6-5 to TRBJ1-5, with TRBD1 as a possible D gene (5 bases). The V gene lost 4 bases and the J gene lost 7 bases, with 14 bases spanning the gap. The CDR3 sequence is 14 residues long. Germline V gene lookup returns CDR1 MNHEY and CDR2 SVGAGI. The CDR3 DNA reads TGTGCCAGCAGTTTATCAGGGTCTTGGCAGCCCCAGCATTTT. Residues: CASSLSGSWQPQHF.

The sample holds a few counts of this clone. Here the CDR3 DNA reads TGCGCCAGCAGCCAAGACCGGATTAATTCACCCCTCCACTTT. This gives the protein CASSQDRINSPLHF. This chain uses TRBV4-1 with TRBJ1-6; D gene ambiguous. CDR3 size: 14 residues. CDR1 MGHRA and CDR2 YSYEKL come from the germline V gene. V lost 0 bases and J lost 6, with 6 bases in between.

The V gene is TRBV30, the J gene TRBJ2-7; 8 bases are a match to TRBD2. The CDR3 covers 13 residues. Trimming cost V 2 bases and J 5 bases; bases outside gene matches: 5. CDR1 GTSNPN and CDR2 SVGIG come from the germline V gene (reference sequence). CDR3 DNA sequence: TGTGCCTGGAGTCTCTATAGCGGGAACGAGCAGTACTTC. This codes for CAWSLYSGNEQYF. The complete variable domain, with remaining parts taken from reference TRBV30 and TRBJ2-7, reads SQTIHQWPATLVQPVGSPLSLECTVEGTSNPNLYWYRQAAGRGLQLLFYSVGIGQISSEVPQNLSASRPQDRQFILSSKKLLLSDSGFYLCAWSLYSGNEQYFGPGTRLTVT.

The chain has TRBV6-5 and TRBJ1-1; D gene unclear. Per the germline V gene, CDR1 is MNHEY and CDR2 is SVGAGI. The CDR3 is made up of 13 amino acids. V was shortened by 4 bases and J by 0 bases, with 6 bases between the two germline ends. CDR3 protein: CASSSDLNTEAFF. CDR3 coding DNA: TGTGCCAGCAGTTCGGACCTGAACACTGAAGCTTTCTTT.

This clone showed up just once. Written as DNA, the CDR3 is TGCGCCAGCGTCCTATTAGGGACAGGGGCCGAGCAGTACTTC. Protein: CASVLLGTGAEQYF. The chain combines TRBV5-1 with TRBJ2-7, with TRBD1 matching over 10 bases. V lost 7 bases to trimming and J lost 6 bases; unmatched junction nucleotides: 10. This CDR3 has 14 amino acids. Germline CDR1 is SGHRS and CDR2 is YFSETQ.

The V call is TRBV4-3, the J call TRBJ1-1; D unclear. This CDR3 contains 16 residues. Trimming left V 0 bases short and J 3 bases short, with 14 bases between. The germline V gene has CDR1 LGHNA and CDR2 YSLEER. The CDR3 DNA follows: TGCGCCAGCAGCCAAGAGTATGTAGGGATCGACACTGAAGCTTTCTTT. It specifies CASSQEYVGIDTEAFF.

The chain is built from TRBV6-5 and TRBJ1-1; possible D gene TRBD1, 5 bases. With 8 bases removed from V and 2 bases from J, the gap between germline ends came to 15 bases. This CDR3 has 14 amino acids. Germline values: CDR1 MNHEY, CDR2 SVGAGI. CDR3 sequence (DNA): TGTGCCAGCCCTAGGCAGGGACGAAACACTGAAGCTTTCTTT. Encoded protein: CASPRQGRNTEAFF.

J is TRBJ1-2 and V is TRBV12-3 or TRBV12-4, with no clear D. The CDR3 runs to 13 residues. Trimming pared 1 base from V and 7 bases from J, leaving 10 bases between. CDR3 DNA sequence: TGTGCCAGCAGTTTAGGGGGAAGGCTTGGCTACACCTTC. This encodes CASSLGGRLGYTF.

The chain has TRBV7-9 and TRBJ2-2; D could derive from TRBD1 or TRBD2 (5 bases each). V lost 1 base and J lost 7, with 22 bases in between. The germline CDR1 and CDR2 sequences are SEHNR and FQNEAQ (reference sequence). The CDR3 extends over 18 amino acids. The CDR3 nucleotides read TGTGCCAGCAGCTTAGGCTTTTATTCCAGGGACGGGATCGGGGAGCTGTTTTTT. Translation: CASSLGFYSRDGIGELFF.

The chain recombines TRBV6-1 with TRBJ1-1; D gene uncertain. This CDR3 region has 13 residues. CDR1 and CDR2 (germline): MNHNS, SASEGT. V was pared by 3 bases and J by 4 bases, with 9 bases between. The CDR3 region is CASSEGSITEAFF. In nucleotides, the CDR3 is TGTGCCAGCAGTGAGGGCAGTATCACTGAAGCTTTCTTT.

J is TRBJ2-5 and V is TRBV4-1; 11 bases are a match to TRBD2. This CDR3 is 16 amino acids long. Germline V lookup: CDR1 MGHRA, CDR2 YSYEKL. The ends lost 2 bases at V and 4 bases at J; junction bases unmatched: 6. The CDR3, as DNA: TGCGCCAGCAGCCAATTTAGCGGGAGGGCCCGAGAGACCCAGTACTTC. This translates into CASSQFSGRARETQYF.

This clone was detected once. The chain joins TRBV19 to TRBJ2-6; the match to TRBD2 covers 11 bases. Germline V lookup: CDR1 LNHDA, CDR2 SQIVND (reference sequence). Germline trimming cut 7 bases from V and 2 bases from J; bases unmatched to any gene: 16. The CDR3 has 20 amino acids. CDR3 loop: CASTMRLAGRSEAGANVLTF. Here the CDR3 DNA reads TGTGCCAGTACCATGCGACTAGCGGGACGTTCCGAAGCTGGGGCCAACGTCCTGACTTTC. Based on the CDR3 plus reference TRBV19 and TRBJ2-6, the full variable domain is DGGITQSPKYLFRKEGQNVTLSCEQNLNHDAMYWYRQDPGQGLRLIYYSQIVNDFQKGDIAEGYSVSREKKESFPLTVTSAQKNPTAFYLCASTMRLAGRSEAGANVLTFGAGSRLTVL.

This chain uses TRBV7-3 with TRBJ2-3; 9 bases are shared with TRBD2. Unmatched junction bases numbered 4, after V lost 3 bases and J lost 6 bases. The CDR3 length is 14 residues. CDR1 and CDR2 from the germline V gene are SGHTA and FQGTGA. The CDR3 loop reads CASSLRGGDDTQYF. For the CDR3, the DNA is TGTGCCAGCAGCTTGCGGGGGGGCGATGATACGCAGTATTTT.

The gene calls are TRBV7-9 and TRBJ1-2; D call uncertain. Trimming shortened V by 1 base and J by 1 base, and 13 bases separated the two germline ends. The CDR3 sequence is 16 residues long. Germline-derived CDR1 and CDR2 are SEHNR and FQNEAQ (reference sequence). Written as DNA, the CDR3 is TGTGCCAGCAGCTTAGGCCAATCCCCCATTAACTATGGCTACACCTTC. Translation gives CASSLGQSPINYGYTF.